This record concerns one T cell receptor (beta chain) sequence. The antigen it recognizes is unknown. No base quality values were provided; no much bigger clone lies one nucleotide off. This entry is derived from a study of control samples from healthy donors and cancer patients (dated by TCRdb to 2020 to 2022). V and J are truncated by 5 bases and 2 bases respectively, leaving an intervening sequence of 7 bases. The CDR3 runs 13 residues from the cysteine to the phenylalanine. The only DNA kept is the CDR3, 39 bases in frame from the first base. In the germline V gene (reference sequence), CDR1 corresponds to LNHNV and CDR2 to YYDKDF. The library came from the immunoSEQ multiplex PCR assay. TCRdb provides this immuneACCESS table in a form limited to in-frame rearrangements. Some clones are lacking; in checked studies, under half of them reflect an unresolved V gene, and why the rest are absent is not known. The sample table records fewer than 150,000 clones; approximately 90% of these occur just once. The ten largest clones take up 7.8% of the sample.

This TCR was sampled from a woman between 18 and 30 years old in good health. The sample was blood. Here the chain combines TRBV15 and TRBJ1-3, with an unclear D gene assignment. The nucleotides are TGTGCCACCAGCGGATCTACTGGAAACACCATATATTTT. This sequence encodes CATSGSTGNTIYF.